The present T cell receptor beta chain was sequenced within a study of blood T cell repertoires in COVID-19. Study as a whole: COVID-19 samples from acute and convalescent phases originated in the United States, Italy and Spain. PBMCs, B-cell-depleted T cells, or T cells were the source of the cDNA or gDNA that made up the material.

Authors' methods: Amplifying reference gene primers gave estimates of nucleated cell counts. Produced via immunoSEQ multiplex PCR; TCRdb's table is partial and in-frame only. Clone size and V and J calls were adopted from that table, with D and trimming inferred from the DNA. The table has 140,000 to 150,000 clones, over 80% seen once; the top ten hold 2.5% to 3%. Germline V gives CDR1 SGHTA, CDR2 FQGNSA. Losses at the gene ends were 5 bases for V and 4 bases for J; bases not matched to a gene: 8. This CDR3 spans 15 amino acids. The sequence was obtained from a woman in her thirties or forties with active or convalescent COVID-19. The specimen sequenced was peripheral blood. The chain employs TRBV7-2 and TRBJ1-5, with 7 nucleotides matching TRBD1. In DNA form, the CDR3 reads TGTGCCAGCAGCCTAGGACAGGTCGGGAATCAGCCCCAGCATTTT. It translates to CASSLGQVGNQPQHF.